This is a list of T cell receptor beta chains from one sample in a study of resident and recirculating memory T cells in vitiligo. TCRdb's copy holds only in-frame clones and misses some; the assay was immunoSEQ multiplex PCR. The profile shows roughly 80,000 clones, about 90% of them singletons. The sequenced material came from blood. These receptors all come from a male donor with vitiligo. Each CDR3 is given with its conserved first and last residue. Each record gives: D gene, clone size, J gene, V gene, CDR3 protein, CDR3 DNA. A D gene is named only where the DNA matches it firmly. Clone size is not always given. Where it is, it says once, few, many or a class for expanded clones.

>NA|NA|TRBJ2-5|TRBV4-3
CASSQYWDLKRSQYF
TGCGCCAGCAGCCAGTACTGGGACTTAAAGAGGTCCCAGTACTTC
>TRBD1|NA|TRBJ1-3|TRBV2
CASCLLRQGSGNTIYF
TGTGCCAGTTGCCTCCTTCGACAGGGTTCTGGAAACACCATATATTTT
>NA|NA|TRBJ2-5|TRBV7-2
CASSLANGMEETQYF
TGTGCCAGCAGCTTAGCGAACGGGATGGAAGAGACCCAGTACTTC
>TRBD2|NA|TRBJ2-3|TRBV11-1
CASSPRLGGGTDTQYF
TGTGCCAGCAGCCCACGCCTCGGGGGAGGGACAGATACGCAGTATTTT
>NA|NA|TRBJ2-7|TRBV28
CASSLHGQPYEQYF
TGTGCCAGCAGTTTACACGGACAGCCTTACGAGCAGTACTTC
>NA|NA|TRBJ2-2|TRBV7-9
CASSYGTGELFF
TGTGCCAGCAGCTACGGGACCGGGGAGCTGTTTTTT
>NA|NA|TRBJ1-1|TRBV5-1
CASSLEGLTFF
TGCGCCAGCAGCTTGGAGGGGTTGACTTTCTTT
>NA|NA|TRBJ1-2|TRBV6-1
CASMAGYGYTF
TGTGCCAGCATGGCCGGGTATGGCTACACCTTC
>NA|NA|TRBJ1-1|TRBV28
CASSFPGQPGDAFF
TGTGCCAGCAGTTTCCCCGGACAACCGGGGGACGCTTTCTTT
>TRBD1|NA|TRBJ2-5|TRBV28
CASSPAQGAEETQYF
TGTGCCAGCAGTCCGGCCCAGGGGGCGGAGGAGACCCAGTACTTC
>NA|NA|TRBJ2-5|TRBV27
CASGRGAQYF
TGTGCCAGTGGGAGGGGGGCCCAGTACTTC
>NA|once|TRBJ1-3|TRBV5-4
CASSLDTFSGNTIYF
TGTGCCAGCAGCCTTGACACTTTCTCTGGAAACACCATATATTTT
>NA|NA|TRBJ2-3|TRBV7-9
CASSLVRGTDTQYF
TGTGCCAGCAGCTTAGTCCGTGGCACAGATACGCAGTATTTT
>TRBD1|NA|TRBJ1-2|TRBV19
CASSSGTGDYGYTF
TGTGCCAGTAGTAGCGGGACAGGGGACTATGGCTACACCTTC
>NA|NA|TRBJ2-1|TRBV5-6
CASSSYNEQFF
TGTGCCAGCAGCTCATACAATGAGCAGTTCTTC
>TRBD1|NA|TRBJ2-7|TRBV28
CASSFSDRDHEQYF
TGTGCCAGCAGTTTTTCAGACAGGGACCACGAGCAGTACTTC
>TRBD1|NA|TRBJ2-7|TRBV2
CATRDRGYEQYF
TGTGCCACCCGGGACAGGGGGTACGAGCAGTACTTC
>TRBD2|NA|TRBJ2-1|TRBV5-1
CASSSGLAGGRGEQFF
TGCGCCAGCAGCTCCGGACTAGCGGGAGGTAGGGGTGAGCAGTTCTTC
>NA|NA|TRBJ2-7|TRBV10-3
CAISTQGGGYEQYF
TGTGCCATCAGTACACAGGGGGGGGGCTACGAGCAGTACTTC
>TRBD1|NA|TRBJ2-1|TRBV10-3
CAIGTGGFEQFF
TGTGCCATAGGGACAGGGGGCTTTGAGCAGTTCTTC
>NA|once|TRBJ1-2|TRBV11-2
CASSSTYNYGYTF
TGTGCCAGCAGCTCGACATATAACTATGGCTACACCTTC
>TRBD1|NA|TRBJ1-1|TRBV5-6
CASSLGTGPMNTEAFF
TGTGCCAGCAGCTTAGGGACAGGGCCGATGAACACTGAAGCTTTCTTT
>TRBD2|NA|TRBJ2-3|TRBV25-1
CASSSRLGGVDTQYF
TGTGCCAGCAGTTCAAGGCTGGGAGGGGTAGATACGCAGTATTTT
>TRBD1|NA|TRBJ1-6|TRBV10-2
CASGDRVSYNSPLHF
TGCGCCAGCGGAGACAGGGTGTCCTATAATTCACCCCTCCACTTT
>TRBD2|NA|TRBJ2-1|TRBV5-6
CASSLALAGRYNEQFF
TGTGCCAGCAGCTTGGCCCTAGCGGGACGCTACAATGAGCAGTTCTTC
>NA|NA|TRBJ1-5|TRBV27
CASSSKDSHSNQPQHF
TGTGCCAGCAGTTCTAAGGACAGCCATAGCAATCAGCCCCAGCATTTT
>NA|NA|TRBJ1-2|TRBV2
CASSTDSSAGYTF
TGTGCCAGCAGTACTGACAGCTCCGCTGGCTACACCTTC
>NA|once|TRBJ1-1|TRBV10-3
CAISQANTEAFF
TGTGCCATCAGCCAGGCGAACACTGAAGCTTTCTTT
>NA|NA|TRBJ1-1|TRBV5-1
CASSLTTGGNTEAFF
TGCGCCAGCAGCCTGACGACAGGCGGGAACACTGAAGCTTTCTTT
>NA|NA|TRBJ2-7|TRBV7-8
CASSLAQEQYF
TGTGCCAGCAGCTTAGCCCAAGAGCAGTACTTC
>TRBD2|once|TRBJ2-2|TRBV9
CASSPPRMSGSPHPNTGELFF
TGTGCCAGCAGCCCCCCCCGGATGAGCGGGAGTCCCCACCCGAACACCGGGGAGCTGTTTTTT
>NA|NA|TRBJ1-2|TRBV7-9
CASSLGARGYTF
TGTGCCAGCAGCTTAGGGGCACGGGGCTACACCTTC
>NA|NA|TRBJ1-1|TRBV19
CASSILLWGGTEAFF
TGTGCCAGTAGTATCCTATTGTGGGGAGGCACTGAAGCTTTCTTT
>TRBD1|NA|TRBJ2-7|TRBV7-9
CASSSRDRGAHEQYF
TGTGCCAGCAGCTCCCGCGACAGGGGAGCCCACGAGCAGTACTTC
>NA|NA|TRBJ1-2|TRBV19
CASYFTGSYGYTF
TGTGCCAGTTATTTCACAGGGAGCTATGGCTACACCTTC